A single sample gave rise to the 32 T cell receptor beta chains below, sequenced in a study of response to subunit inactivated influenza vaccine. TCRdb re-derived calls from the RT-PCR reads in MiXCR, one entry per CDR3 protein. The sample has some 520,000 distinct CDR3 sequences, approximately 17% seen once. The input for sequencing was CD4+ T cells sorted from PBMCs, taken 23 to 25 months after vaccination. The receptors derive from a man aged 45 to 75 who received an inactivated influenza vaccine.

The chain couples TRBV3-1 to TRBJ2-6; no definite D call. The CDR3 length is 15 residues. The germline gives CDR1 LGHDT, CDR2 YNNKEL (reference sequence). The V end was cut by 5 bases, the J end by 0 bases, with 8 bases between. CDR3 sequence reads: CASSDTASGANVLTF. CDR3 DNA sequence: TGTGCCAGCAGCGACACAGCCTCTGGGGCCAACGTCCTGACTTTC.

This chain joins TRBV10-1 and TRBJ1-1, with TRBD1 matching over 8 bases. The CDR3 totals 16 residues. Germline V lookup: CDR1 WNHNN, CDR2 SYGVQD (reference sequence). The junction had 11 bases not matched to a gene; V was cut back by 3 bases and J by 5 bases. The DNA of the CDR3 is TGCGCCAGCAGTGACCCCGTGGGGACAGGCGGGACTGAAGCTTTCTTT. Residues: CASSDPVGTGGTEAFF.

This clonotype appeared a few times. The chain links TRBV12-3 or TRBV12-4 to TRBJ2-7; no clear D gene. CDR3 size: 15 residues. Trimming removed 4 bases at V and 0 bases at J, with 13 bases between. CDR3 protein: CASSSHTRSSYEQYF. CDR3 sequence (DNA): TGTGCCAGCAGTTCCCACACCCGGAGCTCCTACGAGCAGTACTTC.

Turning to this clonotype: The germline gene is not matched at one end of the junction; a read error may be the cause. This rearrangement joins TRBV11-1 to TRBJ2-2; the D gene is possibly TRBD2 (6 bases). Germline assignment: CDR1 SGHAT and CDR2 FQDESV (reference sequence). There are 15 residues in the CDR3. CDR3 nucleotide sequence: TGTACCAGCAGCGCCAGCGGGTCCTGGACCGGGGAGCTGTTTTTT. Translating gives CTSSASGSWTGELFF.

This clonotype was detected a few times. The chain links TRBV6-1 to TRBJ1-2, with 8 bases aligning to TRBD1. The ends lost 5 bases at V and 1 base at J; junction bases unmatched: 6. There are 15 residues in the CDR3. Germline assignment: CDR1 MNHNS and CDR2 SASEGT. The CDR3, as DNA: TGTGCCAGCAGTCCCCCCACAGGGGGTAACTATGGCTACACCTTC. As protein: CASSPPTGGNYGYTF.

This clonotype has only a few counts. Here the CDR3 DNA reads TGTGCCAGCGCATGGGACGCTAGCGGGGGAATGAGCTCCTACAATGAGCAGTTCTTC. It is translated as CASAWDASGGMSSYNEQFF. This rearrangement joins TRBV11-2 to TRBJ2-1, with 10 positions matching TRBD2. Germline CDR1 and CDR2: SGHAT and FQNNGV. The V and J ends lost 8 bases and 0 bases, in that order; junction bases with no gene match: 16. The CDR3 contains 19 residues.

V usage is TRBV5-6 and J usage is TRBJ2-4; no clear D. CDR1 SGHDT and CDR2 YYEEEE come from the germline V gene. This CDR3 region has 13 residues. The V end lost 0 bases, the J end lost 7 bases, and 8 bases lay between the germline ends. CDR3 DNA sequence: TGTGCCAGCAGCTTGGGCGGCAGTAACATTCAGTACTTC. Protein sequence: CASSLGGSNIQYF.

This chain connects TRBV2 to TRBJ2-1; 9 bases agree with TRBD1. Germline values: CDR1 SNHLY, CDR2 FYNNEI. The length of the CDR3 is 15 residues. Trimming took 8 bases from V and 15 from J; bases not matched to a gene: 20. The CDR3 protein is CASRAGRTNPGQGFF. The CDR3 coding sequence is TGTGCCAGCCGAGCTGGGCGAACAAACCCGGGACAGGGGTTCTTC.

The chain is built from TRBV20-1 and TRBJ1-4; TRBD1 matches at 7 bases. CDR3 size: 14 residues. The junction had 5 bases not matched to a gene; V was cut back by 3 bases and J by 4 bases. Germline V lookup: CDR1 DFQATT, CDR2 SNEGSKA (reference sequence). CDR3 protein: CSASRDRLNEKLFF. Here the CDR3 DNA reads TGCAGTGCTAGTAGGGACAGACTTAATGAAAAACTGTTTTTT.

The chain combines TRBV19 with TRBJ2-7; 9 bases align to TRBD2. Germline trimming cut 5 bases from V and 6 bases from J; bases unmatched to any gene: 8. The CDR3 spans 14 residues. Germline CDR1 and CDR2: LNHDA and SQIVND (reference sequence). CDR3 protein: CASSPASGMSEQYF. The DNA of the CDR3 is TGTGCCAGTAGTCCGGCTAGCGGGATGTCCGAGCAGTACTTC.

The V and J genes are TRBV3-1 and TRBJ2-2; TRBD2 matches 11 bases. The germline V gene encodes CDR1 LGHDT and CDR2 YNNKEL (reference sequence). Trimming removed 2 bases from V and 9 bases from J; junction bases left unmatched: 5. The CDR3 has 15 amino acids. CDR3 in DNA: TGTGCCAGCAGCCAAAGCCTAGCGGGGGGAAGGGAGCTGTTTTTT. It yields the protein CASSQSLAGGRELFF.

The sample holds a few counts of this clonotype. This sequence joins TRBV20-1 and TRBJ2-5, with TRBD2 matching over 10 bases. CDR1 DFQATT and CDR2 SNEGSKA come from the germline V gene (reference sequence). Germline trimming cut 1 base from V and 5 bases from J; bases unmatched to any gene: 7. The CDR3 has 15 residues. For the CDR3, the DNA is TGCAGTGCTAGAGCTGTGACTAGCGGGTCGGAGACCCAGTACTTC. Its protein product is CSARAVTSGSETQYF.

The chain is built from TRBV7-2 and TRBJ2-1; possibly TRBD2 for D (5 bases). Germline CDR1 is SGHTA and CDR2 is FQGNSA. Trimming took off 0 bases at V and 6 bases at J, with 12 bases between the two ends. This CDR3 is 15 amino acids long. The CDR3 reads CASSLALGSVNEQFF. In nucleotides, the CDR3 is TGTGCCAGCAGCTTAGCGTTGGGTAGCGTCAATGAGCAGTTCTTC. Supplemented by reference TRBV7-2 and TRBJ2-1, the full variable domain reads GAGVSQSPSNKVTEKGKDVELRCDPISGHTALYWYRQSLGQGLEFLIYFQGNSAPDKSGLPSDRFSAERTGGSVSTLTIQRTQQEDSAVYLCASSLALGSVNEQFFGPGTRLTVL.

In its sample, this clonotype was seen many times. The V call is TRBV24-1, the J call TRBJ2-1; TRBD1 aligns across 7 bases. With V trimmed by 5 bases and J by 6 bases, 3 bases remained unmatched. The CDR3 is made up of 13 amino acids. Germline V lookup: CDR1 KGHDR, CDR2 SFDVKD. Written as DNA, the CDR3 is TGTGCCACCAGTGCGGCAGGGGGCAATGAGCAGTTCTTC. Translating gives CATSAAGGNEQFF.

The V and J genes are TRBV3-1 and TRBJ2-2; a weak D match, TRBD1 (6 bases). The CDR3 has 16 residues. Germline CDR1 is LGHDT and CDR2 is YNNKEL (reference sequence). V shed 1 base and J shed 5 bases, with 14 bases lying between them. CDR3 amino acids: CASSQGGIDRTGELFF. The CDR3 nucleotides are TGTGCCAGCAGCCAAGGGGGAATTGACAGGACCGGGGAGCTGTTTTTT.

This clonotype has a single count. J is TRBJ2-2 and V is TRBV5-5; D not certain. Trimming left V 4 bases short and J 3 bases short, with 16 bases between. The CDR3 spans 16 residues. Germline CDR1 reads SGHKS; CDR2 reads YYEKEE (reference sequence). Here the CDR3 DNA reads TGTGCCAGCAGCCCCCAGGTGGGGATGCACACCGGGGAGCTGTTTTTT. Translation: CASSPQVGMHTGELFF. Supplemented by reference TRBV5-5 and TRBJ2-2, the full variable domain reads DAGVTQSPTHLIKTRGQQVTLRCSPISGHKSVSWYQQVLGQGPQFIFQYYEKEERGRGNFPDRFSARQFPNYSSELNVNALLLGDSALYLCASSPQVGMHTGELFFGEGSRLTVL.

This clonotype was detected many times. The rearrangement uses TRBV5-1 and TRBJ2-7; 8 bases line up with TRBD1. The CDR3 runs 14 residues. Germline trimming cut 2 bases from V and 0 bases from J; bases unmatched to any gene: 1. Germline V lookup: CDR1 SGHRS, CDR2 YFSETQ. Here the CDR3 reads CASSLQGGSYEQYF. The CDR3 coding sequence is TGCGCCAGCAGCTTACAGGGGGGCTCCTACGAGCAGTACTTC.

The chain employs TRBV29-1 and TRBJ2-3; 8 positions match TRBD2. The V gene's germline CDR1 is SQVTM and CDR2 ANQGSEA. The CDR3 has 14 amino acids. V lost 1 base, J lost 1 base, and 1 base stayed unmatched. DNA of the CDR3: TGCAGCGTTGAAGTGCGGGAGGGCACAGATACGCAGTATTTT. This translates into CSVEVREGTDTQYF.

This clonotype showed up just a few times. CDR3 sequence (DNA): TGTGCCTGGATGACCGGGACTAGCTACACAGATACGCAGTATTTT. Its translation is CAWMTGTSYTDTQYF. The chain carries TRBV30 and TRBJ2-3; 9 positions match TRBD2. The CDR3 extends over 15 amino acids. The trim removed 4 bases at V and 2 bases at J, leaving 7 bases unmatched. The germline CDR1 and CDR2 sequences are GTSNPN and SVGIG (reference sequence).

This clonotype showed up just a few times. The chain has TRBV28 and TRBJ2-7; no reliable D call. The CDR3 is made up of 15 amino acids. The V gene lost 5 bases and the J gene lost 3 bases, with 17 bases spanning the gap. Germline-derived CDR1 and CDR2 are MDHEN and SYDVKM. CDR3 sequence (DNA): TGTGCCAGCAGTGCTGGCCTCAACCAGGTCTACGAGCAGTACTTC. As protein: CASSAGLNQVYEQYF.

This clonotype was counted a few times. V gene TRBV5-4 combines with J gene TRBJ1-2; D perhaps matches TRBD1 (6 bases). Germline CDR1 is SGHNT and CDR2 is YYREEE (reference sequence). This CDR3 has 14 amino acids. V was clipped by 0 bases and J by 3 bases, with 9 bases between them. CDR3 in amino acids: CASSLDPGDYGYTF. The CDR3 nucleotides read TGTGCCAGCAGCTTGGATCCAGGGGACTATGGCTACACCTTC. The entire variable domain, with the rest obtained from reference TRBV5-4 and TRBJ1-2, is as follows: ETGVTQSPTHLIKTRGQQVTLRCSSQSGHNTVSWYQQALGQGPQFIFQYYREEENGRGNFPPRFSGLQFPNYSSELNVNALELDDSALYLCASSLDPGDYGYTFGSGTRLTVV.

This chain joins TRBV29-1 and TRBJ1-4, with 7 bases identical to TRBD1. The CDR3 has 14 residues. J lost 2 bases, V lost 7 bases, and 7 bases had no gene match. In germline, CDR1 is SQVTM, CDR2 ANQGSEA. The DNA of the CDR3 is TGCAGCGGCAAGGGGGCTTCTACTAATGAAAAACTGTTTTTT. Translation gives CSGKGASTNEKLFF.

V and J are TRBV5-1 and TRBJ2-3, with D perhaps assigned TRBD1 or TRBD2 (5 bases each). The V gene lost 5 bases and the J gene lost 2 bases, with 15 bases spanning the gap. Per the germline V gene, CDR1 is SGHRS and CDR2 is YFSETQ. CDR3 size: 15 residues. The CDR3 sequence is CASRYRDGDTDTQYF. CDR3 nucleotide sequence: TGCGCCAGCAGGTACCGGGACGGAGACACAGATACGCAGTATTTT.

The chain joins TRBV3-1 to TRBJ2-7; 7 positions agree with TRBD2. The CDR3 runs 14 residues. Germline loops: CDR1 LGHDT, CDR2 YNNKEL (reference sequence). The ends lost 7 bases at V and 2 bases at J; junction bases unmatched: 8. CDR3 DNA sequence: TGTGCCAGCACCCGAGCGGGGTTACCCTACGAGCAGTACTTC. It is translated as CASTRAGLPYEQYF.

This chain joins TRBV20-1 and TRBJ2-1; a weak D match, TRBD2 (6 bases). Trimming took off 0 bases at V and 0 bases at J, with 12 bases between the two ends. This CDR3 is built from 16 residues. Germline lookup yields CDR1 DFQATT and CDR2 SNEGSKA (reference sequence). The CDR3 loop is CSARDVGGPSYNEQFF. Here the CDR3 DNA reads TGCAGTGCTAGAGACGTGGGGGGTCCCTCCTACAATGAGCAGTTCTTC.

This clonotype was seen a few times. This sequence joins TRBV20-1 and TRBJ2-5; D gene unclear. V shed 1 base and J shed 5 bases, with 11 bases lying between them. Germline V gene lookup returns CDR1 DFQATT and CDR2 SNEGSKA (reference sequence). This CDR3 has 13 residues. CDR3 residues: CSARVKGWETQYF. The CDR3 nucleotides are TGCAGTGCTAGAGTGAAGGGATGGGAGACCCAGTACTTC.

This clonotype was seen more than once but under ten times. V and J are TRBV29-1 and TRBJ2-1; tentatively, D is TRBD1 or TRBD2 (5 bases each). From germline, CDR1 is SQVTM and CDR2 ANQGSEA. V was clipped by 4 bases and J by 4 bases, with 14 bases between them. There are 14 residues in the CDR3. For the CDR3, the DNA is TGCAGCGTTGGAGGAGGACAAATATACAATGAGCAGTTCTTC. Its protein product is CSVGGGQIYNEQFF.

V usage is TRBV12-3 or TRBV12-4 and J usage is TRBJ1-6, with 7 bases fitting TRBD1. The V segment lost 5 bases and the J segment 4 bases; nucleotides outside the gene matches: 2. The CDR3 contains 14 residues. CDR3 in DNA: TGTGCCAGCAGTCCAGGGGGTTATAATTCACCCCTCCACTTT. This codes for CASSPGGYNSPLHF.

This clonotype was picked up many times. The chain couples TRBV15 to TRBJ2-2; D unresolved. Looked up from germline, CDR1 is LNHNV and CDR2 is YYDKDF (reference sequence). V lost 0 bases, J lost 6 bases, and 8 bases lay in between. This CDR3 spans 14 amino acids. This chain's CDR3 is CATSRDVEAGELFF. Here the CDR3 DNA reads TGTGCCACCAGCAGAGATGTAGAGGCCGGGGAGCTGTTTTTT.

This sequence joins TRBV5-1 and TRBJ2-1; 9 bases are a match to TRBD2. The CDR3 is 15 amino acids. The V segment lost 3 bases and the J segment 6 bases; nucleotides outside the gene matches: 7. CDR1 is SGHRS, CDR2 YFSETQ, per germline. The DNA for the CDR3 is TGCGCCAGCAGCTCGAGGGCGGGAGGGCCCAATGAGCAGTTCTTC. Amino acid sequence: CASSSRAGGPNEQFF.

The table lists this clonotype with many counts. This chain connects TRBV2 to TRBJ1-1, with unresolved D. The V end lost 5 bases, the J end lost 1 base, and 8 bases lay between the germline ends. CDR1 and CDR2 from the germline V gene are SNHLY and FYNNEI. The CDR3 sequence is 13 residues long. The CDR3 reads CASSTRQNTEAFF. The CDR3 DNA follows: TGTGCCAGCAGTACCAGACAGAACACTGAAGCTTTCTTT.

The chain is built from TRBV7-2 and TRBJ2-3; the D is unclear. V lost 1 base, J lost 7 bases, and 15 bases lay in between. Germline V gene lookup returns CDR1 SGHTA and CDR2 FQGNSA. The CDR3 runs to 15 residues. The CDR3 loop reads CASSLVVADSYTQYF. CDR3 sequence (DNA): TGTGCCAGCAGCTTAGTCGTGGCAGACTCTTATACGCAGTATTTT. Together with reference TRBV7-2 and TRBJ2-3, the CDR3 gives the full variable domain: GAGVSQSPSNKVTEKGKDVELRCDPISGHTALYWYRQSLGQGLEFLIYFQGNSAPDKSGLPSDRFSAERTGGSVSTLTIQRTQQEDSAVYLCASSLVVADSYTQYFGPGTRLTVL.